The TCR beta chain under discussion was sequenced for a study of immune characterization of retroperitoneal liposarcoma. This clonotype showed up many times. TCRdb ran MiXCR on the PCR reads and lists one entry per CDR3 protein. The repertoire holds more than 15,000 distinct CDR3 sequences, with 35% to 40% as singletons. V lost 1 base and J lost 7; bases outside the gene matches: 8. CDR3 length: 17 amino acids. Germline CDR1 reads SGHAT; CDR2 reads FQNNGV. The gene calls are TRBV11-2 and TRBJ2-1; 12 nucleotides agree with TRBD2. Sequences were obtained from blood. This receptor was obtained from a male donor with retroperitoneal liposarcoma. The CDR3 DNA follows: TGTGCCAGCAGCTTAGTCCTTCTAGCGGGAGGGGGGAATGAGCAGTTCTTC. As protein: CASSLVLLAGGGNEQFF.